This T cell receptor beta chain was identified during a study of shared clonotypes between healthy human individuals. Study context: Each donor's CD8 memory used one plate, CD8 naive two, each CD4 subset three. General study points: Sequencing depth was predicted to influence how clonotypes are shared among donors.

The assay was immunoSEQ multiplex PCR, and TCRdb's table has in-frame clones only and misses some. The data hold approximately 2.1 million clones, with over 90% observed a single time. As for this clone: The antigen remains undetermined.

The V gene lost 4 bases and the J gene lost 7 bases, with 7 bases spanning the gap. The CDR3 is made up of 12 amino acids. Germline lookup yields CDR1 SNHLY and CDR2 FYNNEI. The TCR was taken from a man aged 18 to 29 in good health. Some clones in this sample may be carry-over from other donors' samples. The specimen sequenced was naive CD4+ T cells from PBMCs. Subset meaning: CD45RA+ positively selected. The V and J genes are TRBV2 and TRBJ2-2; D remains unclear. The CDR3 sequence: CASSANVGELFF. As DNA, the CDR3 is TGTGCCAGCAGTGCGAACGTCGGGGAGCTGTTTTTT. The full variable domain, in which reference TRBV2 and TRBJ2-2 provide the parts outside the CDR3, is EPEVTQTPSHQVTQMGQEVILRCVPISNHLYFYWYRQILGQKVEFLVSFYNNEISEKSEIFDDQFSVERPDGSNFTLKIRSTKLEDSAMYFCASSANVGELFFGEGSRLTVL.